Described below is a single TCR beta chain sequence and its context. This sample stems from a study of CD4 T cells in relation to SARS-CoV-2 and coronaviruses. CD4+ T cells from unexposed donors were obtained before the COVID-19 pandemic (2011-2018). Clones were read by immunoSEQ multiplex PCR, and TCRdb kept only the in-frame ones, dropping some. The table has 50,000 to 70,000 clones, approximately 87% seen once. The TCR was taken from a human donor in good health. The sample taken for sequencing was memory CD4+ T cells from PBMCs.

The CDR3 DNA follows: TGTGCCAGCAGCTTGGTTGGAGGGAGAACTGAAGCTTTCTTT. Amino acids: CASSLVGGRTEAFF. The genes are TRBV5-6 and TRBJ1-1; D is undetermined. V was shortened by 0 bases and J by 5 bases, with 11 bases between the two germline ends. The CDR3 loop spans 14 amino acids. Germline V gene data show CDR1 as SGHDT and CDR2 as YYEEEE. Full variable domain (outside the CDR3, taken from reference TRBV5-6 and TRBJ1-1): DAGVTQSPTHLIKTRGQQVTLRCSPKSGHDTVSWYQQALGQGPQFIFQYYEEEERQRGNFPDRFSGHQFPNYSSELNVNALLLGDSALYLCASSLVGGRTEAFFGQGTRLTVV.